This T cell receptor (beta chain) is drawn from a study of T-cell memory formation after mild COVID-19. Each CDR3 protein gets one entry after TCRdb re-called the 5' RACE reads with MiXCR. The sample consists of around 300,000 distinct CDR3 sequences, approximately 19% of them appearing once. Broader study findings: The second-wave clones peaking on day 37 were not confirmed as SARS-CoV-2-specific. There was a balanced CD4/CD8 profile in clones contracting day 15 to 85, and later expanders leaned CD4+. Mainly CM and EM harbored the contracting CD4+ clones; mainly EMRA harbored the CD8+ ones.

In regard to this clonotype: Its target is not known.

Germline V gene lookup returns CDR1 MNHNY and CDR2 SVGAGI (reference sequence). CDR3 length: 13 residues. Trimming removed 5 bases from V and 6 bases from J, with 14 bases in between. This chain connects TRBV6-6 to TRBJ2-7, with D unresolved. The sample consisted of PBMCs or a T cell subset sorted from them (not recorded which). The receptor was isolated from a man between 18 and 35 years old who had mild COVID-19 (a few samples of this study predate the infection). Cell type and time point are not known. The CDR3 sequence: CASSHDRHAEQYV. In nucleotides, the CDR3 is TGTGCCAGCAGTCATGACCGGCACGCCGAGCAGTACGTC.